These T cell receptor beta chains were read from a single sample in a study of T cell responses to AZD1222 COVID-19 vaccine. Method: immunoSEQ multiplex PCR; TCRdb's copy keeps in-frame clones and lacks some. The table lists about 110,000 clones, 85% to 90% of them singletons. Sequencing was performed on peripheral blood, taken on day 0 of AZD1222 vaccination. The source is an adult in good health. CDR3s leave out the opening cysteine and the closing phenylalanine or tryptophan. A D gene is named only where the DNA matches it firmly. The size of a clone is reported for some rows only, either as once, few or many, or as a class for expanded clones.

cdr3_aa: ASNVKGQGGTNEQF
d_call: TRBD1
j_call: TRBJ2-1
v_call: TRBV19
clone_size: few

cdr3_aa: ASSLTGGWIETQY
d_call: TRBD2
j_call: TRBJ2-5
v_call: TRBV27
clone_size: NA

cdr3_aa: ASLSGIAGNTIY
d_call: NA
j_call: TRBJ1-3
v_call: TRBV6-5
clone_size: NA

cdr3_aa: ASSPGGWLAVAVEKETQY
d_call: TRBD2
j_call: TRBJ2-5
v_call: TRBV28
clone_size: NA

cdr3_aa: ASSPRGRVVNQTQY
d_call: NA
j_call: TRBJ2-5
v_call: TRBV3-1/TRBV3-2
clone_size: NA

cdr3_aa: ASSSLYTQY
d_call: NA
j_call: TRBJ2-3
v_call: TRBV12-3/TRBV12-4
clone_size: NA

cdr3_aa: ASSLARLAGQDTQY
d_call: TRBD2
j_call: TRBJ2-3
v_call: TRBV6-2/TRBV6-3
clone_size: many

cdr3_aa: ASSQVGGLNSPLH
d_call: NA
j_call: TRBJ1-6
v_call: TRBV14
clone_size: many

cdr3_aa: ASSLGSASLNTQY
d_call: NA
j_call: TRBJ2-3
v_call: TRBV28
clone_size: NA

cdr3_aa: ASSPLRTGGYNEQF
d_call: TRBD1
j_call: TRBJ2-1
v_call: TRBV18
clone_size: NA

cdr3_aa: ASSVLSGVPTPEKLF
d_call: NA
j_call: TRBJ1-4
v_call: TRBV27
clone_size: NA

cdr3_aa: ASSIDFGTYGYT
d_call: NA
j_call: TRBJ1-2
v_call: TRBV19
clone_size: NA

cdr3_aa: SVPRVDGYT
d_call: NA
j_call: TRBJ1-2
v_call: TRBV20-1
clone_size: few

cdr3_aa: ASRHEGGPYNEQF
d_call: NA
j_call: TRBJ2-1
v_call: TRBV5-1
clone_size: NA

cdr3_aa: ASSLVSGTGANIQY
d_call: TRBD1
j_call: TRBJ2-4
v_call: TRBV7-2
clone_size: NA

cdr3_aa: ASSYAGTSGMQF
d_call: TRBD2
j_call: TRBJ2-1
v_call: TRBV6-5
clone_size: NA